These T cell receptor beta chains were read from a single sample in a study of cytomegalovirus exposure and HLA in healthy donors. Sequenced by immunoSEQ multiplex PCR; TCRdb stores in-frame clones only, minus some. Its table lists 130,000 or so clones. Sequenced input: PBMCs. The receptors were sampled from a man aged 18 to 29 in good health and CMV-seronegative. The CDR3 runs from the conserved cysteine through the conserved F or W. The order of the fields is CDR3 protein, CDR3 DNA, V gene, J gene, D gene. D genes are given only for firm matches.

CAWTRESYSPLHF	TGTGCCTGGACACGGGAGTCCTATTCACCCCTCCACTTT	TRBV30	TRBJ1-6	.
CANSPQGSYEQYF	TGTGCCAATTCACCTCAGGGTTCCTACGAGCAGTACTTC	TRBV10-3	TRBJ2-7	.
CASSLGAGPAYEQYF	TGTGCCAGCAGCTTAGGCGCGGGGCCCGCCTACGAGCAGTACTTC	TRBV7-9	TRBJ2-7	.
CASMGQGIYEQYF	TGTGCCAGTATGGGACAGGGAATCTACGAGCAGTACTTC	TRBV13	TRBJ2-7	TRBD1
CASSLSRDSTDTQYF	TGTGCCAGCAGCTTAAGCCGGGACTCCACAGATACGCAGTATTTT	TRBV7-3	TRBJ2-3	.
CASSSAQGVGAGLSYNEQFF	TGTGCCAGCAGCTCCGCTCAGGGGGTCGGAGCGGGTCTTTCCTACAATGAGCAGTTCTTC	TRBV13	TRBJ2-1	.
CASSPLGTGIGETQYF	TGTGCCAGCAGCCCCCTAGGGACAGGGATAGGGGAGACCCAGTACTTC	TRBV7-9	TRBJ2-5	TRBD1
CASSLRTGNVSYEQYF	TGTGCCAGCAGTTTACGAACAGGTAATGTCTCCTACGAGCAGTACTTC	TRBV6-6	TRBJ2-7	.
CASSLNAGQFYEQYF	TGTGCCAGCAGCTTAAATGCGGGACAGTTCTACGAGCAGTACTTC	TRBV11-2	TRBJ2-7	.
CASSLVGTPGRGDYGYTF	TGTGCCAGCAGCTTGGTTGGGACCCCTGGGCGGGGTGACTATGGCTACACCTTC	TRBV5-6	TRBJ1-2	.
CASSSRTVYEQYF	TGTGCCAGCAGCTCGAGGACAGTCTACGAGCAGTACTTC	TRBV7-2	TRBJ2-7	.
CASSLANTNSPLHF	TGCGCCAGCAGCTTGGCAAACACCAATTCACCCCTCCACTTT	TRBV5-1	TRBJ1-6	.
CASSSPTSGQETQYF	TGTGCCAGTAGTAGCCCGACTAGCGGACAAGAGACCCAGTACTTC	TRBV19	TRBJ2-5	TRBD2
CASSLIGSTGELFF	TGTGCCAGCAGCTTAATCGGGAGTACCGGGGAGCTGTTTTTT	TRBV13	TRBJ2-2	.
CASSVDGSGGRPQHF	TGTGCCAGCAGCGTAGATGGCTCAGGGGGAAGGCCCCAGCATTTT	TRBV9	TRBJ1-5	TRBD1
CASSPTIQETQYF	TGTGCCAGCAGCCCGACAATCCAAGAGACCCAGTACTTC	TRBV7-8	TRBJ2-5	.
CASRPWGGSGNTIYF	TGTGCCAGCAGGCCCTGGGGGGGCTCTGGAAACACCATATATTTT	TRBV5-4	TRBJ1-3	.
CASSPGEPRIEQFF	TGTGCCAGCAGCCCCGGGGAGCCGCGGATTGAGCAGTTCTTC	TRBV7-2	TRBJ2-1	.
CASSLMGRMGGYTF	TGTGCCAGCAGTTTAATGGGCCGGATGGGTGGCTACACCTTC	TRBV28	TRBJ1-2	.
CASSPLDNTDTQYF	TGTGCCAGCTCACCTCTCGACAACACAGATACGCAGTATTTT	TRBV18	TRBJ2-3	.
CASSYQNYGYTF	TGTGCCAGCAGTTACCAAAACTATGGCTACACCTTC	TRBV6-5	TRBJ1-2	.
CASSPPTGSYTEAFF	TGCGCCAGCAGCCCCCCCACAGGGAGCTACACTGAAGCTTTCTTT	TRBV5-1	TRBJ1-1	.
CASSVALLDTQYF	TGTGCCAGCAGCGTAGCACTACTAGATACGCAGTATTTT	TRBV9	TRBJ2-3	.
CASSFSGTGELFF	TGTGCCAGCAGCTTTAGCGGTACCGGGGAGCTGTTTTTT	TRBV7-9	TRBJ2-2	.
CASGRGAGEYEQYF	TGTGCCAGCGGGCGGGGAGCGGGAGAATACGAGCAGTACTTC	TRBV27	TRBJ2-7	TRBD2
CAWSLSQGGTYEQYF	TGTGCCTGGAGTCTATCACAGGGGGGAACCTACGAGCAGTACTTC	TRBV30	TRBJ2-7	TRBD1
CASWGQGKYGYTF	TGTGCCAGCTGGGGACAGGGCAAGTATGGCTACACCTTC	TRBV28	TRBJ1-2	TRBD1
CASSAQKSNQPQHF	TGTGCCAGCAGCGCACAAAAGAGCAATCAGCCCCAGCATTTT	TRBV7-8	TRBJ1-5	.
CASSSAPRGQPQHF	TGTGCCAGCAGCTCTGCCCCCCGGGGTCAGCCCCAGCATTTT	TRBV13	TRBJ1-5	.
CASSPNLFQETQYF	TGTGCCAGCAGCCCTAACCTATTCCAAGAGACCCAGTACTTC	TRBV7-2	TRBJ2-5	.
CASSEPGQGIGQQYF	TGTGCCAGCAGCGAACCGGGACAGGGGATTGGCCAGCAGTACTTC	TRBV7-3	TRBJ2-7	TRBD1
CASSLGRGGDYGYTF	TGTGCCAGCAGCTTAGGGAGGGGTGGTGACTATGGCTACACCTTC	TRBV7-8	TRBJ1-2	.
CASSEGAGANVLTF	TGTGCCAGCAGTGAGGGAGCTGGGGCCAACGTCCTGACTTTC	TRBV2	TRBJ2-6	.
CASSQGQQLATLVQFF	TGTGCCAGCAGCCAAGGACAGCAACTAGCGACCCTTGTGCAGTTCTTC	TRBV14	TRBJ2-1	TRBD2
CASSPAGLAGGPDSYEQYF	TGTGCCAGCTCACCAGCGGGACTAGCGGGAGGGCCCGATTCCTACGAGCAGTACTTC	TRBV18	TRBJ2-7	TRBD2
CASSQVTGGASGNTIYF	TGCGCCAGCAGCCAAGTCACAGGGGGCGCCTCTGGAAACACCATATATTTT	TRBV4-3	TRBJ1-3	TRBD1
CASSEVVTGAEAFF	TGTGCCAGCAGTGAAGTTGTGACAGGGGCTGAAGCTTTCTTT	TRBV2	TRBJ1-1	TRBD1
CASQGAFNQPQHF	TGTGCCAGCCAGGGGGCTTTCAATCAGCCCCAGCATTTT	TRBV19	TRBJ1-5	TRBD1
CASSSLAGAYEQYF	TGTGCCAGCAGCTCACTAGCGGGGGCCTACGAGCAGTACTTC	TRBV7-8	TRBJ2-7	TRBD2
CASSEVLETGGATGELFF	TGTGCCAGCAGTGAAGTCCTCGAGACAGGGGGCGCCACCGGGGAGCTGTTTTTT	TRBV6-1	TRBJ2-2	TRBD1
CASSPKGAEWYGYTF	TGTGCCAGCAGTCCTAAGGGGGCGGAGTGGTATGGCTACACCTTC	TRBV27	TRBJ1-2	TRBD1
CASSSYYEQYF	TGTGCCAGCAGCTCGTACTACGAGCAGTACTTC	TRBV7-2	TRBJ2-7	.
CASSSGLAGVGVELFF	TGCGCCAGCAGCTCCGGACTAGCGGGAGTTGGTGTGGAGCTGTTTTTT	TRBV4-3	TRBJ2-2	TRBD2
CASRPGSGAYNEQFF	TGTGCCAGCCGCCCGGGGAGCGGGGCATACAATGAGCAGTTCTTC	TRBV6-1	TRBJ2-1	TRBD2
CASTDSDGNQPQHF	TGTGCCAGTACCGACAGCGACGGCAATCAGCCCCAGCATTTT	TRBV2	TRBJ1-5	.
CASIVQGTSSGANVLTF	TGCGCCAGCATCGTACAGGGAACCAGCTCTGGGGCCAACGTCCTGACTTTC	TRBV5-1	TRBJ2-6	.
CASGSSDRAASNTEAFF	TGTGCCAGCGGCTCTAGTGACAGGGCCGCTTCGAACACTGAAGCTTTCTTT	TRBV28	TRBJ1-1	TRBD1
CASSKTGPSGNTIYF	TGTGCCAGCAGCAAAACAGGCCCCTCTGGAAACACCATATATTTT	TRBV7-9	TRBJ1-3	.
CASSSLGGYNQPQHF	TGTGCCAGCAGCTCACTGGGGGGGTACAATCAGCCCCAGCATTTT	TRBV27	TRBJ1-5	.
CASSVLGGSERDTQYF	TGTGCCAGCAGCGTATTGGGTGGGAGCGAGAGAGATACGCAGTATTTT	TRBV9	TRBJ2-3	.
CAIRGTDNQPQHF	TGTGCCATCAGGGGGACAGATAATCAGCCCCAGCATTTT	TRBV10-3	TRBJ1-5	TRBD1
CASSLGGASYGYTF	TGTGCCAGCAGCTTAGGGGGCGCCTCCTATGGCTACACCTTC	TRBV11-1	TRBJ1-2	.
CASSINPDQPQHF	TGTGCCAGTAGTATAAATCCCGATCAGCCCCAGCATTTT	TRBV19	TRBJ1-5	.
CASSYGPGGYSYEQYF	TGTGCCAGCAGTTACGGGCCAGGGGGATACTCCTACGAGCAGTACTTC	TRBV6-6	TRBJ2-7	TRBD1
CASSDFGRDSF	TGTGCCAGCAGTGATTTTGGACGGGATAGTTTT	TRBV6-1	TRBJ1-4	.
CASSLFGVATNEKLFF	TGCGCCAGCAGCCTGTTCGGGGTGGCAACTAATGAAAAACTGTTTTTT	TRBV5-1	TRBJ1-4	.
CASSRARGTSYEQYF	TGTGCCAGCAGCCGCGCTAGGGGGACCTCCTACGAGCAGTACTTC	TRBV6-5	TRBJ2-7	.